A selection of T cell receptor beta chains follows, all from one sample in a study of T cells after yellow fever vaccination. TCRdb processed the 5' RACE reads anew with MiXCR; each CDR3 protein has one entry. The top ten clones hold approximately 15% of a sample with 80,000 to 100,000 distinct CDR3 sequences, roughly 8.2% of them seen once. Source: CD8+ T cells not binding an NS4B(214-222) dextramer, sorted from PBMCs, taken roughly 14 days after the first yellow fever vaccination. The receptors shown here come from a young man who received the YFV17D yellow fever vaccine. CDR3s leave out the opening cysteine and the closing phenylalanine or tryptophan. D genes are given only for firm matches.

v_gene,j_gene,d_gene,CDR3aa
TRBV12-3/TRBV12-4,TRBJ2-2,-,ASSSLFVRYTGELF
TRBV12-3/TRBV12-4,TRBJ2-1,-,ASSFGSGSYNEQF
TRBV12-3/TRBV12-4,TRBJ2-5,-,ASSFLDKQETQY
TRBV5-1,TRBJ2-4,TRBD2,ASSLVPFGEGAKNIQY
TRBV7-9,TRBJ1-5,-,ASSLDSNKEAQH
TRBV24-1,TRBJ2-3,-,ATSDSPDLSRPDTQY
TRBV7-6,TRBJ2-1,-,ASSLEADPYNEQF
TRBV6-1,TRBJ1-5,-,ASSLLRTRSNQPQH
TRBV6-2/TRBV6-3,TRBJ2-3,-,ASSSLGDTDTQY
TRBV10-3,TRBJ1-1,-,AIAPGGNTEAF
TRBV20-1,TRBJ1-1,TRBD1,SATSRDRRNTEAF
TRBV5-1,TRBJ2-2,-,ASSLLTSGELF
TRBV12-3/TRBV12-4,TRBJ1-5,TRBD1,ASSFHRGSNQPQH
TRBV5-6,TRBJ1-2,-,ASSWGYGYT
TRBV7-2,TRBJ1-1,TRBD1,ASSLGTGAEAF
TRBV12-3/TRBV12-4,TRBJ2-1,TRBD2,ASSFPSGGLNEQF
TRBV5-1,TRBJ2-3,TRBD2,ASTPLAGRDTQY
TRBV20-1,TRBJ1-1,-,SDRKATEAF
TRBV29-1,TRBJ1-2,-,SVTLGRGYT
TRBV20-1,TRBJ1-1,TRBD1,SAKADRGDTEAF
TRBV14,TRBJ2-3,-,ASSQDWSGSTDTQY
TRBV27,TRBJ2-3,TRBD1,ASSRTGTGWYTQY
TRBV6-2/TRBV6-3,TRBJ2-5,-,ASRGPGTLGTQY